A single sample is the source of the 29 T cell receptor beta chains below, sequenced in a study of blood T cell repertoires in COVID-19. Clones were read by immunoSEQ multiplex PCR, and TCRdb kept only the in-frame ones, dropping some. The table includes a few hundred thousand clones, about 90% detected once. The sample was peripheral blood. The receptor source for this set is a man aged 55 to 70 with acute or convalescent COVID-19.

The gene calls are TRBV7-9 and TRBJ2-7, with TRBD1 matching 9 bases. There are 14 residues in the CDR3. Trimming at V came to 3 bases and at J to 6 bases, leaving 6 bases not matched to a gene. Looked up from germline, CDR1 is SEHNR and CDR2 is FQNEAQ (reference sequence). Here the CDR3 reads CASSFRDRVSEQYF. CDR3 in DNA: TGTGCCAGCAGCTTCCGGGACAGGGTTTCCGAGCAGTACTTC.

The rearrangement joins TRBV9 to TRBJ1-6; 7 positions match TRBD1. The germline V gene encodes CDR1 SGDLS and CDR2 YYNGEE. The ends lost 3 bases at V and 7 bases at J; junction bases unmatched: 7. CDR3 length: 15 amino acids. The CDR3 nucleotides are TGTGCCAGCAGCGCCCGACAGGGTCGGAATTCACCCCTCCACTTT. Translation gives CASSARQGRNSPLHF.

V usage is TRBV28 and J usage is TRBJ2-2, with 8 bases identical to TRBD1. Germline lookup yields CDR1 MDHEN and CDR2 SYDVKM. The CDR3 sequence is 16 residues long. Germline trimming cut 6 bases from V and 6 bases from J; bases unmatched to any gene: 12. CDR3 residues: CASRSPGQGIPGELFF. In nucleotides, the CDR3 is TGTGCCAGCAGGTCTCCAGGACAGGGAATCCCCGGGGAGCTGTTTTTT.

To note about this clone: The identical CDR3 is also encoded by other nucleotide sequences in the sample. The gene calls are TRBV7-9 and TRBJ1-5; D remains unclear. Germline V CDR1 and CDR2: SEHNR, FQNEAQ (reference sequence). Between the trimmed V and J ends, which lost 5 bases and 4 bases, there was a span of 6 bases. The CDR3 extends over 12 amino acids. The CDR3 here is CASSLQNQPQHF. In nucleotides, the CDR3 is TGTGCCAGCAGCCTTCAGAATCAGCCCCAGCATTTT. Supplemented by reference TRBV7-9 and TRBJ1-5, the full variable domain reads DTGVSQNPRHKITKRGQNVTFRCDPISEHNRLYWYRQTLGQGPEFLTYFQNEAQLEKSRLLSDRFSAERPKGSFSTLEIQRTEQGDSAMYLCASSLQNQPQHFGDGTRLSIL.

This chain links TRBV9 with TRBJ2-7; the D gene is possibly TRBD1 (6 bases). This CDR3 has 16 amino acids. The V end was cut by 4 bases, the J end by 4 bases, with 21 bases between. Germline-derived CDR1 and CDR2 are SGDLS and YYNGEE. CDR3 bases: TGTGCCAGCAGCCGAACGAGGGGGACGGAATCATACGAGCAGTACTTC. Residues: CASSRTRGTESYEQYF.

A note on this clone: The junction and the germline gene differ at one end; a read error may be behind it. The CDR3 nucleotides are TGTGCCAGCAGGGAAGGGCCTAGGGAGGGCCGAGAGCAGTACTTC. Encoded protein: CASREGPREGREQYF. This rearrangement joins TRBV2 to TRBJ2-7; 7 nucleotides line up with TRBD2. CDR1 is SNHLY, CDR2 FYNNEI, per germline. This CDR3 has 15 residues.

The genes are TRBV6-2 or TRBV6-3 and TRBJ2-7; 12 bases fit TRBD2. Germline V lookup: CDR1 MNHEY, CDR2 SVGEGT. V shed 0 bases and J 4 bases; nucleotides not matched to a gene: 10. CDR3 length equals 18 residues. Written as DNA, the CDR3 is TGTGCCAGCAGTTACTCGACTAGCGGGAGTTATAATCAGTACGAGCAGTACTTC. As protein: CASSYSTSGSYNQYEQYF.

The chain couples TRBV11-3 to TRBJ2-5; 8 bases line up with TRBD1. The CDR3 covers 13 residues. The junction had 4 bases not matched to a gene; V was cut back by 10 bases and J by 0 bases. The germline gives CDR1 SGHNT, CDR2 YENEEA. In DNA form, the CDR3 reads TGTGCCACCCTGGGACAGGACCAAGAGACCCAGTACTTC. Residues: CATLGQDQETQYF.

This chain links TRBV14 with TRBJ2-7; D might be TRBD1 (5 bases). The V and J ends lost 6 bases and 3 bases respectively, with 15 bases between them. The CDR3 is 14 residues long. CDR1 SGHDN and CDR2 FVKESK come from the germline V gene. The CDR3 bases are TGTGCCAGCAGTAGGGGCCTGCGTCTCTACGAGCAGTACTTC. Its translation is CASSRGLRLYEQYF. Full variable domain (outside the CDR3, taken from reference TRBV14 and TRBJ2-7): EAGVTQFPSHSVIEKGQTVTLRCDPISGHDNLYWYRRVMGKEIKFLLHFVKESKQDESGMPNNRFLAERTGGTYSTLKVQPAELEDSGVYFCASSRGLRLYEQYFGPGTRLTVT.

CDR3 region: CASSFGGDGEAFF. The CDR3 DNA reads as TGTGCCAGCAGCTTCGGGGGGGACGGTGAAGCTTTCTTT. V and J are TRBV7-9 and TRBJ1-1; D is perhaps TRBD1 (5 bases). V lost 3 bases and J 7 bases, leaving 12 bases between the germline ends. This CDR3 has 13 amino acids. Germline V gene sequence: CDR1 SEHNR, CDR2 FQNEAQ (reference sequence).

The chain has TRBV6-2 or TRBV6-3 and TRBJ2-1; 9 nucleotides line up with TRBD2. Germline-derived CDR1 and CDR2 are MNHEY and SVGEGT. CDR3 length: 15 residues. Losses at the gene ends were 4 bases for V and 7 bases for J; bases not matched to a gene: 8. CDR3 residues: CASSFLAGGPNEQFF. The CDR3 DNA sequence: TGTGCCAGCAGTTTTTTGGCGGGAGGGCCGAATGAGCAGTTCTTC.

The CDR3 DNA follows: TGTGCCATCAGTGAGTACGGAGGGGACACTGAAGCTTTCTTT. This encodes CAISEYGGDTEAFF. The chain has TRBV10-3 and TRBJ1-1; D perhaps matches TRBD1 (5 bases). CDR1 and CDR2 (germline): ENHRY, SYGVKD. CDR3 length: 14 amino acids. Trimming took off 1 base at V and 3 bases at J, with 9 bases between the two ends.

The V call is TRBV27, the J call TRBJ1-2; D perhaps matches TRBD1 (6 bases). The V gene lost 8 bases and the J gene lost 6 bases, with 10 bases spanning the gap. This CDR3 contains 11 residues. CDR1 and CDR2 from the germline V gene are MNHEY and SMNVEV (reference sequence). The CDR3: CASGNRDGYTF. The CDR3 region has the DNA TGTGCCAGCGGTAACAGGGATGGCTACACCTTC.

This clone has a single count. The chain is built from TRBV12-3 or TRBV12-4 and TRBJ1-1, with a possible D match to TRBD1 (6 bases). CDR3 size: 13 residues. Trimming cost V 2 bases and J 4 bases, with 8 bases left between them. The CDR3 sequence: CASSLPRGTEAFF. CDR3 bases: TGTGCCAGCAGTTTACCCAGGGGCACTGAAGCTTTCTTT.

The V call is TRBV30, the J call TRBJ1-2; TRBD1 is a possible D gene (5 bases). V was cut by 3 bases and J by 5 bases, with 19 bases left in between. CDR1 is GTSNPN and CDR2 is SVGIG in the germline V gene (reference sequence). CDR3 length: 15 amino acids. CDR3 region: CAWSPAGLMIYGYTF. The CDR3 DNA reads TGTGCCTGGAGCCCGGCAGGGCTGATGATTTATGGCTACACCTTC.

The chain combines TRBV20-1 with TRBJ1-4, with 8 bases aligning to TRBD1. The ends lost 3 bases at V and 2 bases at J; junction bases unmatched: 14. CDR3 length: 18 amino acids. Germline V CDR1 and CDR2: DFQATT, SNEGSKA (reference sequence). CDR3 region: CSASSGRGRGRTNEKLFF. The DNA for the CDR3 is TGCAGTGCTAGTTCGGGCAGGGGGCGCGGTCGCACTAATGAAAAACTGTTTTTT.

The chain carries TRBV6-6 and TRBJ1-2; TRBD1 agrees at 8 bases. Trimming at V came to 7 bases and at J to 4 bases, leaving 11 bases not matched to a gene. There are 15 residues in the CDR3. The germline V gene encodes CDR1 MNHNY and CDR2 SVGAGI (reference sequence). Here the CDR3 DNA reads TGTGCCAGCACCATGTCTCAGGGGGCCGTCTATGGCTACACCTTC. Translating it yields CASTMSQGAVYGYTF.

The CDR3 protein is CASSRGTGRNQPQHF. The CDR3 nucleotides read TGTGCCAGCAGTCGAGGAACAGGGCGCAATCAGCCCCAGCATTTT. The chain is built from TRBV11-2 and TRBJ1-5; the D gene is possibly TRBD1 (6 bases). Trimming removed 6 bases at V and 2 bases at J, with 14 bases between. The germline gives CDR1 SGHAT, CDR2 FQNNGV. The CDR3 sequence is 15 residues long.

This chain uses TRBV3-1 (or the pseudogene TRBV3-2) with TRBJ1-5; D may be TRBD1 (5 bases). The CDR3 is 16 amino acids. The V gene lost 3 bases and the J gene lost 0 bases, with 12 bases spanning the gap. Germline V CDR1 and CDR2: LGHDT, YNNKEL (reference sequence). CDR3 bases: TGTGCCAGCAGCCATGGGAAGGGGTCTAGCAATCAGCCCCAGCATTTT. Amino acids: CASSHGKGSSNQPQHF.

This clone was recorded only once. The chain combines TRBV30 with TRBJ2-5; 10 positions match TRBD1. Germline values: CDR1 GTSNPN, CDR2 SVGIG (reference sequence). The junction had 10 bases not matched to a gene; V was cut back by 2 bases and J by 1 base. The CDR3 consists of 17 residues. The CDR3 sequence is CAWSSSDRGGVQETQYF. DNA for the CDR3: TGTGCCTGGAGTAGCTCGGACAGGGGGGGAGTCCAAGAGACCCAGTACTTC.

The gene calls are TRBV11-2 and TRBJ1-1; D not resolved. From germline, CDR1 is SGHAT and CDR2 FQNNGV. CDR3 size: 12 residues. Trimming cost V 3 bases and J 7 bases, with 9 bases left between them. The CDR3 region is CASSFWSGEAFF. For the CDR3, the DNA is TGTGCCAGCAGCTTCTGGTCAGGTGAAGCTTTCTTT.

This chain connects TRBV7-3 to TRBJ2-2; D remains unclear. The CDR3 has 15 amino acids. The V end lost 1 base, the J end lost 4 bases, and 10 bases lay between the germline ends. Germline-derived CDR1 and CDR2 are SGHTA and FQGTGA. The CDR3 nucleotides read TGTGCCAGCAGCTTAAATACTGCTCCCACCGGGGAGCTGTTTTTT. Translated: CASSLNTAPTGELFF.

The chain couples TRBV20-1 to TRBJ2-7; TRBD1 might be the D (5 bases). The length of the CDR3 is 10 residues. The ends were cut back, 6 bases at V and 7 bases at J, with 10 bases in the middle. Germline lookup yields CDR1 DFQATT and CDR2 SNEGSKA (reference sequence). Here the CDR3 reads CSALRQEQYF. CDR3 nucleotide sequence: TGCAGTGCCCTAAGACAGGAGCAGTACTTC.

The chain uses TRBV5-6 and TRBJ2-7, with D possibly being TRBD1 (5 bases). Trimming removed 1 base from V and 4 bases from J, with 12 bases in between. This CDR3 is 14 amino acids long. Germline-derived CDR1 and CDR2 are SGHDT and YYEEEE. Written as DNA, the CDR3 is TGTGCCAGCAGCTTGATAGGGGAAGGGTACGAGCAGTACTTC. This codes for CASSLIGEGYEQYF.

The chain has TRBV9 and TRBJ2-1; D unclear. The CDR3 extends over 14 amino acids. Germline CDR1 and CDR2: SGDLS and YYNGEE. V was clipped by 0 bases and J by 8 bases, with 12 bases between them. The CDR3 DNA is TGTGCCAGCAGCGTAGGCGGAGCCCGCTATGAGCAGTTCTTC. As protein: CASSVGGARYEQFF.

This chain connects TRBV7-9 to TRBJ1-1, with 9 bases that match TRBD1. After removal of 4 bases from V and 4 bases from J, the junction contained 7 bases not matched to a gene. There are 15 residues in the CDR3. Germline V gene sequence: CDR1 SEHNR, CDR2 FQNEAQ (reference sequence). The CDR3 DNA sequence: TGTGCCAGCAGCTGGGGGACAGGGAAGGGCACTGAAGCTTTCTTT. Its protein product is CASSWGTGKGTEAFF.

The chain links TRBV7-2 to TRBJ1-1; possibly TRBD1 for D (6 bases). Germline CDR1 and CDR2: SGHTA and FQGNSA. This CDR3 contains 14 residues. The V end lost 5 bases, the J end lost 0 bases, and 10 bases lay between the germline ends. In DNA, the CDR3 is TGTGCCAGCAGCCCCAGGGGCGTGAACACTGAAGCTTTCTTT. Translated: CASSPRGVNTEAFF. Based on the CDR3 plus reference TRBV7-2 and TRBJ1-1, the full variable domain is GAGVSQSPSNKVTEKGKDVELRCDPISGHTALYWYRQSLGQGLEFLIYFQGNSAPDKSGLPSDRFSAERTGGSVSTLTIQRTQQEDSAVYLCASSPRGVNTEAFFGQGTRLTVV.

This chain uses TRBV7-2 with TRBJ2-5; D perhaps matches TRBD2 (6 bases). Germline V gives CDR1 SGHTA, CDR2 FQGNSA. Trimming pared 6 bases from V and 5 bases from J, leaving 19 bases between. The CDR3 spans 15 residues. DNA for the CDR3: TGTGCCAGCAGTCGGTCAGGAGGGCTCCCTGAGACCCAGTACTTC. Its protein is CASSRSGGLPETQYF.

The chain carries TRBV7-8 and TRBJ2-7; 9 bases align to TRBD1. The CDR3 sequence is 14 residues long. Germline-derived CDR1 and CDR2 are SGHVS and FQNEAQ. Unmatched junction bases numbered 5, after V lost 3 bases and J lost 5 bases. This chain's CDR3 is CASSFRQGVHEQYF. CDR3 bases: TGTGCCAGCAGCTTCCGACAGGGGGTCCACGAGCAGTACTTC. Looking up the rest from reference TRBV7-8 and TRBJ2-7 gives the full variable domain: GAGVSQSPRYKVAKRGQDVALRCDPISGHVSLFWYQQALGQGPEFLTYFQNEAQLDKSGLPSDRFFAERPEGSVSTLKIQRTQQEDSAVYLCASSFRQGVHEQYFGPGTRLTVT.